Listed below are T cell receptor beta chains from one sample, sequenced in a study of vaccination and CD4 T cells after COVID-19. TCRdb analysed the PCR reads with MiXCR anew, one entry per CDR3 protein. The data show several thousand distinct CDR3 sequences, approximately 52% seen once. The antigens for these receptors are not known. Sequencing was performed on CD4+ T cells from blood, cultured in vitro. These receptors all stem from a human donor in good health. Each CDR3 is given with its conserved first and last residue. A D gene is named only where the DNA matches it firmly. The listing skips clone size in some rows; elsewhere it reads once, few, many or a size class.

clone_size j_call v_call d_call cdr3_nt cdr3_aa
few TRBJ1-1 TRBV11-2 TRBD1 TGTGCCAGCGGGCGGGAGGGACAGATAAACACTGAAGCTTTCTTT CASGREGQINTEAFF
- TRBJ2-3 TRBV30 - TGTGCCTCCAGTGGGGACACAGATACGCAGTATTTT CASSGDTDTQYF
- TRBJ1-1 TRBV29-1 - TGCAGCGCTCAAGTGATTTCAGAAGCTTTCTTT CSAQVISEAFF
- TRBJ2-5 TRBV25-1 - TGTGCCAGCAGTGCCGGCCTGCCAGAGACCCAGTACTTC CASSAGLPETQYF
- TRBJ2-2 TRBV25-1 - TGTGCCAGCAGTGCTCGGGGACTTCCATTCGGGGAGCTGTTTTTT CASSARGLPFGELFF
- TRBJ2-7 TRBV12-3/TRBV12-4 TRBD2 TGTGCCAGCAGTCTGGGGGGGTTCTACTCCTACGAGCAGTACTTC CASSLGGFYSYEQYF
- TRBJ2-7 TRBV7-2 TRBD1 TGTGCCAGCAGCTATCGACAGGGGGCATTCTACGAGCAGTACTTC CASSYRQGAFYEQYF
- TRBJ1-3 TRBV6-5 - TGTGCCAGCAGTTACAGCCACTCTGGAAACACCATATATTTT CASSYSHSGNTIYF
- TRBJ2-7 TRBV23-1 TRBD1 TGCGCCAGCACAGGGGACAGGCACCACGAGCAGTACTTC CASTGDRHHEQYF
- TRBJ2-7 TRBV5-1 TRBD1 TGCGCCAGCAGCTTTGGGGACAGGGCCTACGAGCAGTACTTC CASSFGDRAYEQYF
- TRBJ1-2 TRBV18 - TGTGCCAGCTCACCCTCCTTGCGAGATGGCTACACCTTC CASSPSLRDGYTF
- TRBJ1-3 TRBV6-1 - TGTGCCAGCAGGGACATCTACTCTGGAAACACCATATATTTT CASRDIYSGNTIYF
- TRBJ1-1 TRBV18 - TGTGCCAGCTCAACGTCAGTGGAGCGGGGGAAAGCTTTCTTT CASSTSVERGKAFF
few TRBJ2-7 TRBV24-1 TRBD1 TGTGCCACCAGTGATAACAGGGGGTCCTCCTACGAGCAGTACTTC CATSDNRGSSYEQYF
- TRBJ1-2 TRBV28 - TGTGCCAGCAGTCTTGGGGTAGGGCCCTATGGCTACACCTTC CASSLGVGPYGYTF
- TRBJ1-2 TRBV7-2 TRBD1 TGTGCCAGCAGCCCAAGACAGGGGTCGGGCTATGGCTACACCTTC CASSPRQGSGYGYTF
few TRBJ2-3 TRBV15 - TGTGCCACCAGCAGATACCCTAAAGGCCCAGATACGCAGTATTTT CATSRYPKGPDTQYF
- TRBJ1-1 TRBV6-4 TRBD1 TGTGCCAGCAGTGTAAACAGGGGGCCGAACACTGAAGCTTTCTTT CASSVNRGPNTEAFF
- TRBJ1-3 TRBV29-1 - TGCAGCGGGCAGGGCAGCTCTGGAAACACCATATATTTT CSGQGSSGNTIYF
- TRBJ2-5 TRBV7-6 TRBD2 TGTGCCAGCAGCTTAACTAGCGGGGGGGGTGGGCCCCCAGAGACCCAGTACTTC CASSLTSGGGGPPETQYF
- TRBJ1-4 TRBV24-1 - TGTGCCACCAGTATGACCACGGGAAAACTGTTTTTT CATSMTTGKLFF
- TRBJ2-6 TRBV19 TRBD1 TGTGCCAGTAGGACGGTACAGGGGACTGGGGCCAACGTCCTGACTTTC CASRTVQGTGANVLTF
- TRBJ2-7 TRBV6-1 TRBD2 TGTGCCAGCATCGCGGCTAGCGGGGGGTCGTTGGACGAGCAGTACTTC CASIAASGGSLDEQYF
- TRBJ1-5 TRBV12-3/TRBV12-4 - TGTGCCAGCAGTTCGAGGGGTATTGGAGCTCAGCCCCAGCATTTT CASSSRGIGAQPQHF
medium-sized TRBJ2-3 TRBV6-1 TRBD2 TGTGCCAGCAGTGAACAAGCGGGGTTCCATACGCAGTATTTT CASSEQAGFHTQYF
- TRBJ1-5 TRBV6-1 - TGTGCCAGCAGAACGACAGGTTCGGGGCCCCAGCATTTT CASRTTGSGPQHF
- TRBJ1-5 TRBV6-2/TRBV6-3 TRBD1 TGTGCCAGCAGTTACTCCGGGACAGGGTGGCATCAGCCCCAGCATTTT CASSYSGTGWHQPQHF
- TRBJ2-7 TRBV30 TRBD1 TGTGCCTGGAGTCCCCCTTGGGGCAGGGGGAGTTACGAGCAGTACTTC CAWSPPWGRGSYEQYF